This entry lists 27 T cell receptor beta chains sequenced from one sample in a study of early T cells in non-severe SARS-CoV-2 infection. TCRdb reprocessed the 5' RACE reads with MiXCR, giving one entry per CDR3 protein. The sample lists fewer than 45,000 distinct CDR3 sequences; roughly 9.9% were seen once. Specimen: whole blood. These receptors originate from an adult who was a healthcare worker with PCR-confirmed SARS-CoV-2 infection or an uninfected control (not recorded which).

The chain joins TRBV29-1 to TRBJ2-5; a weak D match, TRBD2 (6 bases). The CDR3 loop spans 16 amino acids. With 5 bases removed from V and 2 bases from J, the gap between germline ends came to 21 bases. The germline gives CDR1 SQVTM, CDR2 ANQGSEA. DNA of the CDR3: TGCAGCGTTTCGGGAGATTATGACAGTCTACAAGAGACCCAGTACTTC. Translation: CSVSGDYDSLQETQYF.

This clonotype was counted between two and nine times. J is TRBJ2-3 and V is TRBV5-1; D unclear. In germline, CDR1 is SGHRS, CDR2 YFSETQ. The germline V and J ends were trimmed by 6 bases and 2 bases, with 10 bases remaining between them. This CDR3 region has 13 residues. CDR3 amino acids: CASNSVLTDTQYF. CDR3 in DNA: TGCGCCAGCAATTCGGTGCTCACAGATACGCAGTATTTT.

J is TRBJ2-3 and V is TRBV7-9; D remains unclear. The length of the CDR3 is 14 residues. Trimming left V 1 base short and J 1 base short, with 6 bases between. Germline V gene sequence: CDR1 SEHNR, CDR2 FQNEAQ (reference sequence). The DNA of the CDR3 is TGTGCCAGCAGCTTAGAGCTTCGCACAGATACGCAGTATTTT. Translating gives CASSLELRTDTQYF.

V gene TRBV29-1 combines with J gene TRBJ1-1; no reliable D call. The ends were cut back, 0 bases at V and 5 bases at J, with 10 bases in the middle. This CDR3 spans 13 amino acids. Per the germline V gene, CDR1 is SQVTM and CDR2 is ANQGSEA. In DNA form, the CDR3 reads TGCAGCGTTGAAGATCGCGGTGGGACTGAAGCTTTCTTT. Amino acids: CSVEDRGGTEAFF.

The chain couples TRBV11-2 to TRBJ2-5; 8 bases line up with TRBD2. The CDR3 covers 15 residues. With V trimmed by 5 bases and J by 0 bases, 5 bases remained unmatched. The germline V gene encodes CDR1 SGHAT and CDR2 FQNNGV. The CDR3 loop reads CASSISGEYQETQYF. The DNA of the CDR3 is TGTGCCAGCAGCATTAGCGGGGAGTACCAAGAGACCCAGTACTTC.

This clonotype was seen more than once but under ten times. The chain has TRBV6-6 and TRBJ1-1; D may be TRBD1 (5 bases). Germline V CDR1 and CDR2: MNHNY, SVGAGI (reference sequence). The CDR3 runs to 19 residues. V lost 0 bases, J lost 5 bases, and 25 bases lay in between. This CDR3 is CASSYSISGGARRRTEAFF. The CDR3 coding sequence is TGTGCCAGCAGTTACTCGATATCGGGAGGGGCGCGAAGAAGGACTGAAGCTTTCTTT.

The sample holds many counts of this clonotype. V gene TRBV5-1 combines with J gene TRBJ1-6; D gene ambiguous. Germline V gives CDR1 SGHRS, CDR2 YFSETQ. Trimming left V 2 bases short and J 0 bases short, with 6 bases between. The CDR3 sequence is 15 residues long. CDR3 loop: CASSLESSYNSPLHF. CDR3 nucleotides: TGCGCCAGCAGCTTAGAGAGCTCCTATAATTCACCCCTCCACTTT. The whole variable domain, filled in from reference TRBV5-1 and TRBJ1-6, reads KAGVTQTPRYLIKTRGQQVTLSCSPISGHRSVSWYQQTPGQGLQFLFEYFSETQRNKGNFPGRFSGRQFSNSRSEMNVSTLELGDSALYLCASSLESSYNSPLHFGNGTRLTVT.

This clonotype was recorded a few times. The chain joins TRBV5-1 to TRBJ1-2; 7 bases map to TRBD1. Unmatched junction bases numbered 16, after V lost 4 bases and J lost 4 bases. The CDR3 runs to 17 residues. Germline-derived CDR1 and CDR2 are SGHRS and YFSETQ. The CDR3 coding sequence is TGCGCCAGCAGCCCCGCGCCTCGCAGGGGGGCGGGCTATGGCTACACCTTC. As protein: CASSPAPRRGAGYGYTF.

This clonotype showed up many times. The chain couples TRBV4-1 to TRBJ2-1, with 9 bases identical to TRBD2. Germline lookup yields CDR1 MGHRA and CDR2 YSYEKL. The CDR3 length is 15 residues. Unmatched junction bases numbered 6, after V lost 7 bases and J lost 2 bases. The CDR3 DNA follows: TGCGCCAGCACATTAGCGGGGGAAACCTACAATGAGCAGTTCTTC. Its protein is CASTLAGETYNEQFF.

This clonotype showed up just a few times. The chain employs TRBV7-6 and TRBJ2-7; 12 positions match TRBD2. Trimming at V came to 4 bases and at J to 8 bases, leaving 15 bases not matched to a gene. CDR3 length equals 17 residues. Germline V gene sequence: CDR1 SGHVS, CDR2 FNYEAQ. The CDR3 nucleotides are TGTGCCAGCAGCTCCCTTACAGGACTAGCGGGGACTACCAAGCAGTACTTC. Translation gives CASSSLTGLAGTTKQYF.

This clonotype was counted between two and nine times. This chain links TRBV9 with TRBJ2-3; 12 bases align to TRBD2. After removal of 0 bases from V and 0 bases from J, the junction contained 8 bases not matched to a gene. CDR3 length: 19 amino acids. Germline loops: CDR1 SGDLS, CDR2 YYNGEE. For the CDR3, the DNA is TGTGCCAGCAGCGTAGTTGGTCTAGCGGGGGGGATTAGCACAGATACGCAGTATTTT. The encoded protein is CASSVVGLAGGISTDTQYF. The variable domain in full, with the rest retrieved from reference TRBV9 and TRBJ2-3, is DSGVTQTPKHLITATGQRVTLRCSPRSGDLSVYWYQQSLDQGLQFLIQYYNGEERAKGNILERFSAQQFPDLHSELNLSSLELGDSALYFCASSVVGLAGGISTDTQYFGPGTRLTVL.

This clonotype occurred a few times. V usage is TRBV2 and J usage is TRBJ1-1; D uncertain. V lost 7 bases and J 10 bases, leaving 16 bases between the germline ends. The CDR3 spans 12 residues. Germline lookup yields CDR1 SNHLY and CDR2 FYNNEI. In DNA, the CDR3 is TGTGCCAGCAAAAGTGGCAGCCGAGCAGCTTTCTTT. Translation: CASKSGSRAAFF.

This clonotype was seen at least ten times. The chain employs TRBV6-5 and TRBJ1-2, with D possibly TRBD1 on 5 matching bases. Trimming cost V 0 bases and J 1 base, with 15 bases left between them. The CDR3 is made up of 17 amino acids. Germline CDR1 and CDR2: MNHEY and SVGAGI. Here the CDR3 reads CASSYSTMIGHNYGYTF. Here the CDR3 DNA reads TGTGCCAGCAGTTACTCGACCATGATAGGACATAACTATGGCTACACCTTC.

This clonotype was seen repeatedly, ten times or more. The gene calls are TRBV6-4 and TRBJ2-3; D is perhaps TRBD2 (6 bases). CDR1 and CDR2 (germline): MRHNA, SNTAGT. Trimming cost V 11 bases and J 4 bases, with 25 bases left between them. The CDR3 contains 16 residues. The CDR3 DNA sequence: TGTGCCTCCTCTGGGACTGTGGGGCAGTCGGCAGATACGCAGTATTTT. Protein product: CASSGTVGQSADTQYF.

At least ten counts were recorded for this clonotype. The chain joins TRBV29-1 to TRBJ1-1; D call uncertain. CDR3 size: 12 residues. Trimming pared 6 bases from V and 1 base from J, leaving 9 bases between. CDR1 and CDR2 from the germline V gene are SQVTM and ANQGSEA. CDR3 protein: CSVLDANTEAFF. As DNA, the CDR3 is TGCAGCGTCTTGGACGCGAACACTGAAGCTTTCTTT.

This clonotype was seen a handful of times. The rearrangement joins TRBV5-6 to TRBJ1-2; 8 bases are shared with TRBD1. The CDR3 is 12 residues long. V dropped 3 bases and J dropped 8; count of bases not matched to a gene: 3. The germline gives CDR1 SGHDT, CDR2 YYEEEE. In DNA form, the CDR3 reads TGTGCCAGCAGCTCAGGGGGCCGAGGCTACACCTTC. This gives the protein CASSSGGRGYTF.

This clonotype showed up just a few times. The genes are TRBV29-1 and TRBJ2-7; D not resolved. The V and J ends lost 5 bases and 0 bases respectively, with 5 bases between them. Germline values: CDR1 SQVTM, CDR2 ANQGSEA. The CDR3 contains 11 residues. The CDR3 sequence is CSVNHSYEQYF. In DNA form, the CDR3 reads TGCAGCGTTAACCACTCCTACGAGCAGTACTTC.

The chain recombines TRBV4-3 with TRBJ2-5, with D maybe TRBD2 (5 bases). The CDR3 consists of 14 residues. V gave up 4 bases and J gave up 4 bases, with 13 bases separating them. CDR1 and CDR2 from the germline V gene are LGHNA and YSLEER. In DNA form, the CDR3 reads TGCGCCAGCAGCCTCGACCCTCGGGGAGAGACCCAGTACTTC. This codes for CASSLDPRGETQYF.

This clonotype occurred many times. The CDR3 reads CASGTGFGELFF. For the CDR3, the DNA is TGTGCCAGCGGGACAGGGTTCGGGGAGCTGTTTTTT. This chain connects TRBV2 to TRBJ2-2; TRBD1 matches at 9 bases. The CDR3 loop spans 12 amino acids. CDR1 SNHLY and CDR2 FYNNEI come from the germline V gene. Trimming removed 8 bases from V and 7 bases from J; junction bases left unmatched: 2.

The table lists this clonotype with a few counts. The chain carries TRBV10-1 and TRBJ2-1, with D tentatively TRBD1 or TRBD2 (5 bases each). Per the germline V gene, CDR1 is WNHNN and CDR2 is SYGVQD (reference sequence). The CDR3 totals 14 residues. V lost 0 bases and J 6 bases, leaving 9 bases between the germline ends. In DNA form, the CDR3 reads TGCGCCAGCAGTGAGTCGGGGGTACGCAATGAGCAGTTCTTC. Amino acids: CASSESGVRNEQFF.

This rearrangement joins TRBV6-4 to TRBJ2-3; D remains ambiguous. V dropped 2 bases and J dropped 2 bases, with 5 bases sitting between them. Germline lookup yields CDR1 MRHNA and CDR2 SNTAGT. The CDR3 has 13 residues. Here the CDR3 reads CASSDHSTDTQYF. Written as DNA, the CDR3 is TGTGCCAGCAGTGACCATTCCACAGATACGCAGTATTTT.

This clonotype was seen at least ten times. The rearrangement links TRBV7-2 to TRBJ2-3; TRBD1 matches at 7 bases. From germline, CDR1 is SGHTA and CDR2 FQGNSA. This CDR3 region has 15 residues. Trimming cost V 1 base and J 2 bases; bases outside gene matches: 3. CDR3 sequence (DNA): TGTGCCAGCAGCTTAGACAGGGGAGCCACAGATACGCAGTATTTT. Residues: CASSLDRGATDTQYF.

The J gene is TRBJ2-3, the V gene TRBV20-1; TRBD1 aligns across 8 bases. CDR3 length: 12 residues. Germline-derived CDR1 and CDR2 are DFQATT and SNEGSKA (reference sequence). Unmatched junction bases numbered 3, after V lost 4 bases and J lost 6 bases. The CDR3 loop reads CSATDRDDTQYF. CDR3 bases: TGCAGTGCTACGGACAGGGATGATACGCAGTATTTT.

This clonotype was seen at least ten times. This chain joins TRBV6-1 and TRBJ1-5, with D unclear. V gave up 8 bases and J gave up 1 base, with 15 bases separating them. This CDR3 has 15 amino acids. Germline CDR1 and CDR2: MNHNS and SASEGT. CDR3 amino acids: CASGVGRFSNQPQHF. CDR3 bases: TGTGCCAGCGGAGTAGGTAGGTTCAGCAATCAGCCCCAGCATTTT.

This clonotype was seen repeatedly, ten times or more. The chain recombines TRBV7-2 with TRBJ1-6; no firm D call. V lost 4 bases, J lost 7 bases, and 5 bases lay in between. Germline CDR1 SGHTA, CDR2 FQGNSA. The CDR3 has 12 residues. The CDR3 loop reads CASSYNNSPLHF. Here the CDR3 DNA reads TGTGCCAGCAGCTATAACAATTCACCCCTCCACTTT.

This clonotype was found many times. The gene calls are TRBV7-9 and TRBJ2-3; 9 bases are a match to TRBD2. From germline, CDR1 is SEHNR and CDR2 FQNEAQ (reference sequence). The CDR3 length is 14 residues. The V gene end was trimmed by 6 bases and the J gene end by 4 bases; junction bases not matched to a gene: 5. Here the CDR3 reads CASRSAGGADTQYF. In nucleotides, the CDR3 is TGTGCCAGCAGATCGGCGGGGGGGGCAGATACGCAGTATTTT.

This clonotype was detected only a few times. V gene TRBV20-1 combines with J gene TRBJ1-2; 9 bases are a match to TRBD1. V lost 1 base, J lost 3 bases, and 0 bases stayed unmatched. The length of the CDR3 is 13 residues. Germline CDR1 DFQATT, CDR2 SNEGSKA (reference sequence). CDR3 sequence (DNA): TGCAGTGCTAGAGGGGACAGGGACTATGGCTACACCTTC. Amino acid sequence: CSARGDRDYGYTF.